This entry lists 8 T cell receptor beta chains sequenced from one sample in a study of beta chain features in type 1 diabetes (dated by TCRdb to 2016 to 2019). General conclusions and limits of the study: In all four CD4+ subsets, TCRB CDR3 length was moderately but significantly shorter in type 1 diabetes patients.

No antigen has been identified for these receptors. The library was obtained by the immunoSEQ multiplex PCR assay. All of the isolated RNA was reverse transcribed with the High Capacity cDNA Reverse Transcription Kit, so expressed TCRB transcripts were sequenced. This immuneACCESS table, as held by TCRdb, lists in-frame sequences with V and J called but not all clones. Of the missing ones, under half trace to an unresolved V gene in checked studies; the others have no known cause. This sample comprises 250,000 to 300,000 clones, approximately 25% of them detected only once. Together, the top ten hold 0.012% of the sample. The sequencing input was naive CD4+ T cells from blood. Reading the label with the study, this specimen's cell subset or site is: true naive CD4+ T cells. Every receptor here comes from a woman aged 25 to 45 with type 1 diabetes.

This rearrangement joins TRBV11-2 to TRBJ2-7; 8 nucleotides agree with TRBD2. This CDR3 is 16 amino acids long. Unmatched junction bases numbered 12, after V lost 5 bases and J lost 3 bases. The germline gives CDR1 SGHAT, CDR2 FQNNGV. CDR3 sequence (DNA): TGTGCCAGCAGCCGCCGCAAGCGGGAGTTAGACTACGAGCAGTACTTC. Translating it yields CASSRRKRELDYEQYF.

The rearrangement joins TRBV9 to TRBJ1-2, with TRBD1 matching 8 bases. The CDR3 runs to 13 residues. From germline, CDR1 is SGDLS and CDR2 YYNGEE. V lost 0 bases, J lost 8 bases, and 3 bases stayed unmatched. CDR3 in amino acids: CASSVGAGGGYTF. The CDR3 DNA sequence: TGTGCCAGCAGCGTAGGGGCAGGGGGCGGCTACACCTTC.

This clone was detected only a few times. Other nucleotide sequences in the sample specify the same CDR3. The gene calls are TRBV2 and TRBJ2-1; no clear D. CDR1 SNHLY and CDR2 FYNNEI come from the germline V gene. This CDR3 is 11 amino acids long. Trimming removed 7 bases at V and 4 bases at J, with 5 bases between. In DNA form, the CDR3 reads TGTGCCAGCACCCTTTACAATGAGCAGTTCTTC. This gives the protein CASTLYNEQFF.

This clone has only a few counts. The rearrangement joins TRBV5-4 to TRBJ2-1; D remains ambiguous. CDR3 length: 13 amino acids. Trimming stripped 4 bases from V and 0 bases from J, with 5 bases between. Germline assignment: CDR1 SGHNT and CDR2 YYREEE (reference sequence). Here the CDR3 DNA reads TGTGCCAGCAGCCCGAGCTCCTACAATGAGCAGTTCTTC. This encodes CASSPSSYNEQFF.

CDR3 sequence (DNA): TGTGCCAGCAGTTTCCTCGGCGGGAGACAACAGGGTGAGCAGTTCTTC. As protein: CASSFLGGRQQGEQFF. J is TRBJ2-1 and V is TRBV28; perhaps TRBD2 as D (7 bases). CDR3 size: 16 residues. Trimming cost V 3 bases and J 9 bases, with 21 bases left between them. From germline, CDR1 is MDHEN and CDR2 SYDVKM.

This clone has only a few counts. The chain uses TRBV9 and TRBJ2-2; possibly TRBD1 for D (5 bases). Germline values: CDR1 SGDLS, CDR2 YYNGEE. The CDR3 is 15 residues long. Trimming removed 0 bases at V and 7 bases at J, with 13 bases between. CDR3 bases: TGTGCCAGCAGCGTAGATTCAGGGCTTGACGGGGAGCTGTTTTTT. Amino acids: CASSVDSGLDGELFF.

This clone turned up a few times. The chain joins TRBV30 to TRBJ1-1; a weak D match, TRBD1 (5 bases). Germline V CDR1 and CDR2: GTSNPN, SVGIG (reference sequence). Trimming stripped 3 bases from V and 4 bases from J, with 9 bases between. The CDR3 is 12 residues long. The CDR3 is CAWRGLITEAFF. The CDR3, as DNA: TGTGCCTGGAGGGGACTGATCACTGAAGCTTTCTTT.

V usage is TRBV30 and J usage is TRBJ2-7; TRBD2 matches 9 bases. This CDR3 is 12 amino acids long. CDR1 GTSNPN and CDR2 SVGIG come from the germline V gene (reference sequence). The V gene end was trimmed by 5 bases and the J gene end by 6 bases; junction bases not matched to a gene: 5. CDR3 protein: CAWGAGGFEQYF. Written as DNA, the CDR3 is TGTGCCTGGGGAGCGGGAGGCTTCGAGCAGTACTTC.